This TCR beta chain was documented in a study of naive and memory T cell subsets. Overnight CMV lysate stimulation of fresh PBMCs defined donor CMV status by CD4+ IFNgamma. Two oligonucleotides, mixed equimolar, formed the beta constant-region primer covering TRBC1 and TRBC2. Ligated cDNA was amplified by four rounds of PCR with nested alpha and beta constant-region primers and SP2. TCRdb processed the UMI-ligation and nested PCR reads anew with MiXCR; each CDR3 protein has one entry. The data show 140,000 to 150,000 distinct CDR3 sequences, about 15% seen once. The sample consisted of naive CD4+ T cells from blood. The receptor was isolated from a human donor in good health.

Here the CDR3 DNA reads TGTGCCAGCAGCGTAGCTCGGTCTAGCGGGACTCAAGAGACCCAGTACTTC. It translates to CASSVARSSGTQETQYF. The V gene is TRBV9, the J gene TRBJ2-5, with 9 bases identical to TRBD2. Germline CDR1 is SGDLS and CDR2 is YYNGEE. V trimming: 0 bases; J trimming: 2 bases; junction bases outside the gene matches: 8. The CDR3 runs to 17 residues. Full variable domain (remainder filled in from reference TRBV9 and TRBJ2-5): DSGVTQTPKHLITATGQRVTLRCSPRSGDLSVYWYQQSLDQGLQFLIQYYNGEERAKGNILERFSAQQFPDLHSELNLSSLELGDSALYFCASSVARSSGTQETQYFGPGTRLLVL.